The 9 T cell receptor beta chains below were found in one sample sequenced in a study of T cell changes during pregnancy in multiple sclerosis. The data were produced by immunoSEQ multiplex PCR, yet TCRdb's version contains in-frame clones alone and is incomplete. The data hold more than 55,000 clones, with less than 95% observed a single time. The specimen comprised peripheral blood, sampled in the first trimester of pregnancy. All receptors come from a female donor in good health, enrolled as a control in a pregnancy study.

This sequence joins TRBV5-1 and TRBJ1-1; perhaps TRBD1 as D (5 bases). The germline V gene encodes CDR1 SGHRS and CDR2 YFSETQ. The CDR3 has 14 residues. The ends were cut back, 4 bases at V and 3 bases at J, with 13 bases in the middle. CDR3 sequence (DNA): TGCGCCAGCAGCCCGGAAGGGGCGGACACTGAAGCTTTCTTT. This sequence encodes CASSPEGADTEAFF.

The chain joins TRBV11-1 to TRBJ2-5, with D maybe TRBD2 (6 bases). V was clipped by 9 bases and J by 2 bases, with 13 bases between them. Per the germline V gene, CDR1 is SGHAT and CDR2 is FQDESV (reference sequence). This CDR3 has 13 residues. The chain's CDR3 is CASKRDSQETQYF. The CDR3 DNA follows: TGTGCCAGTAAAAGGGACTCTCAAGAGACCCAGTACTTC.

In DNA, the CDR3 is TGCGCCAGCAGCTACGACAGATTAGCCTACGAGCAGTACTTC. Its protein product is CASSYDRLAYEQYF. The rearrangement links TRBV5-1 to TRBJ2-7; a possible D gene is TRBD1 (5 bases). The CDR3 is 14 residues long. Germline assignment: CDR1 SGHRS and CDR2 YFSETQ. Trimming left V 3 bases short and J 2 bases short, with 12 bases between.

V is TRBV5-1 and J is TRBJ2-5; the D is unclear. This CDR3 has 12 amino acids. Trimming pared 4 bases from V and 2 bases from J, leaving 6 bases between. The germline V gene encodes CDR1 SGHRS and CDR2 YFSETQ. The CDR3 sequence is CASSLDQETQYF. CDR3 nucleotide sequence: TGCGCCAGCAGCCTAGATCAAGAGACCCAGTACTTC.

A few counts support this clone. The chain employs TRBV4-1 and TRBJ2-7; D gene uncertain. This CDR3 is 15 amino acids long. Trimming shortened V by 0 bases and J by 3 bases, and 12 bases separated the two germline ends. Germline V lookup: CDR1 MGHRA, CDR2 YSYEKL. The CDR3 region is CASSQDGEINYEQYF. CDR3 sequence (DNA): TGCGCCAGCAGCCAAGATGGAGAAATCAACTACGAGCAGTACTTC.

The CDR3 is CASSLLFNSMNTEAFF. The DNA for the CDR3 is TGTGCCAGCAGCCTACTTTTCAATTCGATGAACACTGAAGCTTTCTTT. The chain carries TRBV5-6 and TRBJ1-1; D call uncertain. The CDR3 has 16 residues. Trimming removed 4 bases at V and 0 bases at J, with 16 bases between. The germline gives CDR1 SGHDT, CDR2 YYEEEE.

The CDR3 DNA sequence: TGCAGCGTTGAGACTAGTCCCAATAATAGAGGTGAGCAGTTCTTC. Amino acids: CSVETSPNNRGEQFF. The chain has TRBV29-1 and TRBJ2-1; possible D gene TRBD2, 6 bases. Germline CDR1 is SQVTM and CDR2 is ANQGSEA. The CDR3 spans 15 residues. The germline V and J ends were trimmed by 3 bases and 9 bases, with 21 bases remaining between them.

The CDR3, as DNA: TGTGCCAGCAGCTATCGGGGGGAGGGCCCGAAGTACTTC. Amino acid sequence: CASSYRGEGPKYF. The gene calls are TRBV7-2 and TRBJ2-7; 7 nucleotides match TRBD2. J gave up 11 bases and V 4 bases, and 11 bases lay outside the gene matches. The CDR3 consists of 13 residues. CDR1 and CDR2 (germline): SGHTA, FQGNSA.

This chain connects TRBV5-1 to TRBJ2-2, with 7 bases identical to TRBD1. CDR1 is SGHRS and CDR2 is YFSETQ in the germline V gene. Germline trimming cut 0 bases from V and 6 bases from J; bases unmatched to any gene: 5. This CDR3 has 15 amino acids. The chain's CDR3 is CASSLGTTGSGELFF. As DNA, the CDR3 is TGCGCCAGCAGCTTGGGGACGACAGGGTCCGGGGAGCTGTTTTTT.